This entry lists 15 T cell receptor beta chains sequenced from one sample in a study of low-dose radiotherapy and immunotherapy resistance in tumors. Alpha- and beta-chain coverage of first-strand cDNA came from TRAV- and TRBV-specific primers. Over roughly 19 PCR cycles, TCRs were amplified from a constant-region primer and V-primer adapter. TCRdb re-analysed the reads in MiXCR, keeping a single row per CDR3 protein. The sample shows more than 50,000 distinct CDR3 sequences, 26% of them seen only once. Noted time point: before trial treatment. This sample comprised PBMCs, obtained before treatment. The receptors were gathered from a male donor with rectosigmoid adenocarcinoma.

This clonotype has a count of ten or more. In nucleotides, the CDR3 is TGTGCCAGCAGCAAAGGTCGGTACGGGGGCAATCAGCCCCAGCATTTT. Protein: CASSKGRYGGNQPQHF. The genes are TRBV21-1 and TRBJ1-5. TRBV21-1 has pseudogene status. The CDR3 is 16 amino acids.

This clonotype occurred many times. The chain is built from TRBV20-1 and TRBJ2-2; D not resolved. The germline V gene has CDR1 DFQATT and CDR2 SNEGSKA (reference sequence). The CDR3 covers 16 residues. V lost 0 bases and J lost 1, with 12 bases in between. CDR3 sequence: CSARDLAYGNTGELFF. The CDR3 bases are TGCAGTGCTAGAGATCTCGCATACGGGAACACCGGGGAGCTGTTTTTT.

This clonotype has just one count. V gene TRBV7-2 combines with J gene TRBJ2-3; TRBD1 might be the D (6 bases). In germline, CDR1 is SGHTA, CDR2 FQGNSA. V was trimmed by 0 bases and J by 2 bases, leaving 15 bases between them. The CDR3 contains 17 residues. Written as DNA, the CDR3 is TGTGCCAGCAGCTTAGCAGGGACACGTAGTTCCACAGATACGCAGTATTTT. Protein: CASSLAGTRSSTDTQYF.

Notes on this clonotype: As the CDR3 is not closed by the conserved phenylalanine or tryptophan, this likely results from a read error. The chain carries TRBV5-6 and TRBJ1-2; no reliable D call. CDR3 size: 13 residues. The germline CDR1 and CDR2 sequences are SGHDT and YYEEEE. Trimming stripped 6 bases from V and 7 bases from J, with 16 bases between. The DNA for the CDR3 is TGTGCCAGCACCTCCCCGGATGTCGGTGGCTACACCTAC. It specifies CASTSPDVGGYTY.

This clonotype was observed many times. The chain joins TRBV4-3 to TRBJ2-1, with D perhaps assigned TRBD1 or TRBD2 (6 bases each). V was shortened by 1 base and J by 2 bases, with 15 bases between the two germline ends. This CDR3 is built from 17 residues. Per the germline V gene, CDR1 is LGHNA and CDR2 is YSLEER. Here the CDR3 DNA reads TGCGCCAGCAGCCAAGTTAGAGGGGGGATAACCTACAATGAGCAGTTCTTC. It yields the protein CASSQVRGGITYNEQFF.

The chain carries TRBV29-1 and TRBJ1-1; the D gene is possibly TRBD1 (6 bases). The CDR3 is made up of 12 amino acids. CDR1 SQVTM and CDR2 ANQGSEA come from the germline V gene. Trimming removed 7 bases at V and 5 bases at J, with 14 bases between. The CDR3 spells CSGGGSNTEAFF. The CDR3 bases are TGCAGCGGAGGGGGATCGAATACTGAAGCTTTCTTT.

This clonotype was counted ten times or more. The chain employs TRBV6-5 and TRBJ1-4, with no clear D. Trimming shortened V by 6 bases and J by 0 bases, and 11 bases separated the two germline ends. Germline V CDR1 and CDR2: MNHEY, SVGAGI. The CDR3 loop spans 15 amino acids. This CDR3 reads CASSRRATTNEKLFF. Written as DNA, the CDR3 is TGTGCCAGCAGCCGGAGAGCCACAACTAATGAAAAACTGTTTTTT.

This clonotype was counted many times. This chain's CDR3 is CASRSQGGSSYNEQFF. The CDR3 nucleotides read TGTGCCAGCAGGAGCCAAGGGGGGAGCTCCTACAATGAGCAGTTCTTC. V and J are TRBV6-2 or TRBV6-3 and TRBJ2-1; D tentatively fits TRBD1 or TRBD2 (6 bases each). V was clipped by 6 bases and J by 0 bases, with 15 bases between them. CDR1 and CDR2 from the germline V gene are MNHEY and SVGEGT. The CDR3 sequence is 16 residues long.

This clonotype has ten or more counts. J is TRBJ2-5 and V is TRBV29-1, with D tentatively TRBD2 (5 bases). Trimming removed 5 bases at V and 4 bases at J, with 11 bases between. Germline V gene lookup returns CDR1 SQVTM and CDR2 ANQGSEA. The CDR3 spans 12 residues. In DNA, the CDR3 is TGCAGCGTTCAGGAGGCTGGAGAGACCCAGTACTTC. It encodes CSVQEAGETQYF. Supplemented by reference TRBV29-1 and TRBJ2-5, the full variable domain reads SAVISQKPSRDICQRGTSLTIQCQVDSQVTMMFWYRQQPGQSLTLIATANQGSEATYESGFVIDKFPISRPNLTFSTLTVSNMSPEDSSIYLCSVQEAGETQYFGPGTRLLVL.

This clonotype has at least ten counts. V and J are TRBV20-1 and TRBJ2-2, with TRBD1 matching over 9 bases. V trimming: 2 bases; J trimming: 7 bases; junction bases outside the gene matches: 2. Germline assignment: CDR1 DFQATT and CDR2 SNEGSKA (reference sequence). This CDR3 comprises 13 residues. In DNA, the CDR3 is TGCAGTGCTAGACACAGGGGGCTCGGGGAGCTGTTTTTT. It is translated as CSARHRGLGELFF.

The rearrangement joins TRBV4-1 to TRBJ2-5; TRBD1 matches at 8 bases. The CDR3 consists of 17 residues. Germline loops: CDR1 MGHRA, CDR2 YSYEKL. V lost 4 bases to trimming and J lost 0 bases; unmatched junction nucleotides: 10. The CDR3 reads CASSREPGQAHQETQYF. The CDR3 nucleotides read TGCGCCAGCAGCCGAGAACCGGGACAGGCTCACCAAGAGACCCAGTACTTC.

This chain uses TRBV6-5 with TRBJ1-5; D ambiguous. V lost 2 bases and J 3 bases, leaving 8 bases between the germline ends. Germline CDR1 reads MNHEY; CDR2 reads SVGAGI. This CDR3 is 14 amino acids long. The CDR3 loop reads CASSYGRANQPQHF. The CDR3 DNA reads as TGTGCCAGCAGTTACGGGAGGGCCAATCAGCCCCAGCATTTT.

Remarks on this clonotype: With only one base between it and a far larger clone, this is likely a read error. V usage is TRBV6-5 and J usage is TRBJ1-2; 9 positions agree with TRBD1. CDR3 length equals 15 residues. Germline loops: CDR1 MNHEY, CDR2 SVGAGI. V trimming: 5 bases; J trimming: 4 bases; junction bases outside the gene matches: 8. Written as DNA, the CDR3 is TGTGCCAGCAGTATCCGGGACAGGGATACCTATGGCTACACCTTC. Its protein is CASSIRDRDTYGYTF.

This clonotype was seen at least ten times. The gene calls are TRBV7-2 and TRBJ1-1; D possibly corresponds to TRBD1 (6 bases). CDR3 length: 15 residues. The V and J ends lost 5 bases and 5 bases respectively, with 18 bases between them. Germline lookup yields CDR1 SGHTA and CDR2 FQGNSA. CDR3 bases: TGTGCCAGCAGCCGCGGGGGAGGGGGGAGGACTGAAGCTTTCTTT. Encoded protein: CASSRGGGGRTEAFF.

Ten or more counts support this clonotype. CDR3 nucleotides: TGCGCCAGCAGTGACCAACCGGATACGCAGTATTTT. Residues: CASSDQPDTQYF. The chain uses TRBV10-1 and TRBJ2-3; D is unclear. The CDR3 has 12 residues. Deletions cut 3 bases from V and 6 bases from J, with 7 bases between. The germline CDR1 and CDR2 sequences are WNHNN and SYGVQD (reference sequence).